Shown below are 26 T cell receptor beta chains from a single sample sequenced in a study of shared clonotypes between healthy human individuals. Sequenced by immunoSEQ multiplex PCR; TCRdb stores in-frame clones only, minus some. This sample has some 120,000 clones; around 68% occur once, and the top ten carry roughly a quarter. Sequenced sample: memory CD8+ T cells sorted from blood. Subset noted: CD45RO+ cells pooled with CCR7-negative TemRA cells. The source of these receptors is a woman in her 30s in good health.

As DNA, the CDR3 is TGTGCCATCAGTGGGCAGGATCCAAAAGCTTTCTTT. It encodes CAISGQDPKAFF. This chain links TRBV10-3 with TRBJ1-1; D unclear. V lost 4 bases to trimming and J lost 9 bases, with 12 bases between them. The CDR3 is 12 residues long. From germline, CDR1 is ENHRY and CDR2 SYGVKD.

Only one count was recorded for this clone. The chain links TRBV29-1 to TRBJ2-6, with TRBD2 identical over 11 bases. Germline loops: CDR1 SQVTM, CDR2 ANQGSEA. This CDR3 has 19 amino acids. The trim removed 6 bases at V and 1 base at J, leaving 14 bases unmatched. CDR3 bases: TGCAGCGTGGGGGGACTAGCGGAAACCCATCTTTCTGGGGCCAACGTCCTGACTTTC. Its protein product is CSVGGLAETHLSGANVLTF.

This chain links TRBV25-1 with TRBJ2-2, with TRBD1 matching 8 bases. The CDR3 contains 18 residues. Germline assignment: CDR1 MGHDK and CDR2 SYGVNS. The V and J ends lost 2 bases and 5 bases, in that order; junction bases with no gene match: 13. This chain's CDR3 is CASSEGYAGQGATGELFF. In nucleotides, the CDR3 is TGTGCCAGCAGTGAAGGCTATGCCGGGCAGGGGGCGACCGGGGAGCTGTTTTTT. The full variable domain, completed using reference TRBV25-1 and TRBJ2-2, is EADIYQTPRYLVIGTGKKITLECSQTMGHDKMYWYQQDPGMELHLIHYSYGVNSTEKGDLSSESTVSRIRTEHFPLTLESARPSHTSQYLCASSEGYAGQGATGELFFGEGSRLTVL.

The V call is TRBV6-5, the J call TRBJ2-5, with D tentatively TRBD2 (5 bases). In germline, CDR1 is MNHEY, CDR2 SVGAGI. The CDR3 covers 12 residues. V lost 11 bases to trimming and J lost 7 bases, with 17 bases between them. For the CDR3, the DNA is TGTGCCGTGGTGTCGAACGCGGGGACCCAGTACTTC. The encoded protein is CAVVSNAGTQYF.

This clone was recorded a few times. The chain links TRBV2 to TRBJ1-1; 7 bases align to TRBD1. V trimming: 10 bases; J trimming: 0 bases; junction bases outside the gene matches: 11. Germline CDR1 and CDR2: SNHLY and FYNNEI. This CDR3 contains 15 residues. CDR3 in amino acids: CATRTRGGMNTEAFF. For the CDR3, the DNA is TGTGCCACGAGGACCCGAGGGGGCATGAACACTGAAGCTTTCTTT.

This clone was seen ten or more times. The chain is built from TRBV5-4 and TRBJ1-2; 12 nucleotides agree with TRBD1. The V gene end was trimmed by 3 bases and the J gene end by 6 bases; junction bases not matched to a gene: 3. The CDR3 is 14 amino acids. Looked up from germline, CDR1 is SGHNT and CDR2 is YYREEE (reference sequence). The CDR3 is CASSWGQGADGYTF. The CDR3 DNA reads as TGTGCCAGCAGCTGGGGACAGGGGGCAGATGGCTACACCTTC.

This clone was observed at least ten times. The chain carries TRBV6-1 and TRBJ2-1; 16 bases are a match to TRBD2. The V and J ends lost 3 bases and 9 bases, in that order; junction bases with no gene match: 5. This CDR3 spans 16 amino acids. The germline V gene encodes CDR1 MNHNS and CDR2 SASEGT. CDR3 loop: CASSDLGLAGGGEQFF. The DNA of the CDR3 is TGTGCCAGCAGTGACTTGGGACTAGCGGGAGGGGGTGAGCAGTTCTTC.

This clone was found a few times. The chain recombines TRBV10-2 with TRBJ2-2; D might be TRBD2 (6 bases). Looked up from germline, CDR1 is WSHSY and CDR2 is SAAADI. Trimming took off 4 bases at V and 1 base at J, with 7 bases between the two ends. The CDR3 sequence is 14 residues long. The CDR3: CASSGLENTGELFF. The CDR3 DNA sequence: TGCGCCAGCAGTGGACTAGAGAACACCGGGGAGCTGTTTTTT.

The CDR3: CASSWNPTGSTDTQYF. The CDR3 nucleotides read TGTGCCAGCAGTTGGAATCCAACAGGGAGCACAGATACGCAGTATTTT. This chain connects TRBV6-5 to TRBJ2-3; tentatively, D is TRBD1 (6 bases). Per germline, CDR1 MNHEY and CDR2 SVGAGI. V lost 4 bases to trimming and J lost 0 bases, with 14 bases between them. This CDR3 is built from 16 residues.

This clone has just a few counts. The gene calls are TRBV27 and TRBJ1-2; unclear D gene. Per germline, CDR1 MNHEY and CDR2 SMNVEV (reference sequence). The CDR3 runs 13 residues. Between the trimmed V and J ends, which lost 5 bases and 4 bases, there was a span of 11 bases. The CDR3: CASSGGIRYGYTF. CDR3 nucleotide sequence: TGTGCCAGCAGTGGCGGGATCCGCTATGGCTACACCTTC.

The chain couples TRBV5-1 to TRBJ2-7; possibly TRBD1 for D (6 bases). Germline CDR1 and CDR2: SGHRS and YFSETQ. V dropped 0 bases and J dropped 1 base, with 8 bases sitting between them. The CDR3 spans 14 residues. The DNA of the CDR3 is TGCGCCAGCAGCTTGGCCGGGACATCCTACGAGCAGTACTTC. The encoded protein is CASSLAGTSYEQYF.

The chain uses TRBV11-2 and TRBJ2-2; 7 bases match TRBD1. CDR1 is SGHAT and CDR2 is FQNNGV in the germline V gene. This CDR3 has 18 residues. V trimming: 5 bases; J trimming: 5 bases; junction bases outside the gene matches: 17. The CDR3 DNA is TGTGCCAGCAGCCCTAACCTCGGACAGGCAGGGGGAACCGGGGAGCTGTTTTTT. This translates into CASSPNLGQAGGTGELFF.

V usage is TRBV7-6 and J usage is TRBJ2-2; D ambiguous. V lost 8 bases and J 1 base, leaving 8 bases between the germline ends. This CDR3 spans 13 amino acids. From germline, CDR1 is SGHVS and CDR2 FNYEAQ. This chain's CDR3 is CASFKGNTGELFF. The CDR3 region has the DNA TGTGCCAGCTTCAAGGGGAACACCGGGGAGCTGTTTTTT.

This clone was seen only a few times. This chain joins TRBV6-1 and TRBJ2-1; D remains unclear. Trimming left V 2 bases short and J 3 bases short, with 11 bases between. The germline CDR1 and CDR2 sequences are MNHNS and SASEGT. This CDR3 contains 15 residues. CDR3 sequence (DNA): TGTGCCAGCAGTGAAACCCAGGAGATCTACAATGAGCAGTTCTTC. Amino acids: CASSETQEIYNEQFF.

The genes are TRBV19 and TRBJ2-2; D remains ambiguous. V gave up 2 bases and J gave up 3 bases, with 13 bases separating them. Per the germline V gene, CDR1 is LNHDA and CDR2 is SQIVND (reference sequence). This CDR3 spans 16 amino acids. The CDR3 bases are TGTGCCAGTAGTATATGGGCCATGGGCTACACCGGGGAGCTGTTTTTT. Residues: CASSIWAMGYTGELFF.

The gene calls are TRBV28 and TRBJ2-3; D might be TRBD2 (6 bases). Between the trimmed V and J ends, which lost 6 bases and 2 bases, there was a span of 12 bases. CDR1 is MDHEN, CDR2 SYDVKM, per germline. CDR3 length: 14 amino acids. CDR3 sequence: CASSPGESTDTQYF. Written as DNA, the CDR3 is TGTGCCAGCAGCCCGGGGGAGTCCACAGATACGCAGTATTTT.

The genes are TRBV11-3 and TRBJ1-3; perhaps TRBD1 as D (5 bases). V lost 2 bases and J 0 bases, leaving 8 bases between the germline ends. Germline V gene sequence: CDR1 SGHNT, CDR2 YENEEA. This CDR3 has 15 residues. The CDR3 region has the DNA TGTGCCAGCAGCTTAAGGGACCGCTCTGGAAACACCATATATTTT. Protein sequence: CASSLRDRSGNTIYF.

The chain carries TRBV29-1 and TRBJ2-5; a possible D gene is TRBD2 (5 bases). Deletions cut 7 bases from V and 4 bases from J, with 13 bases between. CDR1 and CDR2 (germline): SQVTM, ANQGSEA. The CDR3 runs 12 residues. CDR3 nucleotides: TGCAGCGCTGTCGGGGTTGGAGAGACCCAGTACTTC. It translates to CSAVGVGETQYF.

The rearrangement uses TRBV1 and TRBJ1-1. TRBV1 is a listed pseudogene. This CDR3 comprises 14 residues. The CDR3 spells CTSSQERGAPEAFF. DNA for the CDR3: TGCACCAGCAGCCAAGAAAGGGGGGCCCCTGAAGCTTTCTTT.

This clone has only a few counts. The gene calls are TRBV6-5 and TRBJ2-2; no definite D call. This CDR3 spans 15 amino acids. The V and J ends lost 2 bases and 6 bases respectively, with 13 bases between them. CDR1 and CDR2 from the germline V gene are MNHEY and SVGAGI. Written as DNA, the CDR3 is TGTGCCAGCAGTTACGCTCGACCCTCGGCCGGGGAGCTGTTTTTT. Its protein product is CASSYARPSAGELFF.

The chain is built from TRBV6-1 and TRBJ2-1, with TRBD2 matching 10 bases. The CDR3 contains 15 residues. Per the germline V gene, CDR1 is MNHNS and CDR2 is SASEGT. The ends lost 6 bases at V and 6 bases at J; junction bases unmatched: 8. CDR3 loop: CASRELAGVVNEQFF. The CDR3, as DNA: TGTGCCAGCAGGGAGCTAGCGGGAGTTGTCAATGAGCAGTTCTTC.

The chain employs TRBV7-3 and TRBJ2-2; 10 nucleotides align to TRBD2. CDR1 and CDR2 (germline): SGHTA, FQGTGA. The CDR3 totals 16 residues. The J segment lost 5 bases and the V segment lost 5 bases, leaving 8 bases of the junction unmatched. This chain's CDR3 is CASSALAGAGTGELFF. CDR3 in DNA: TGTGCCAGCAGCGCCCTAGCGGGAGCAGGGACCGGGGAGCTGTTTTTT.

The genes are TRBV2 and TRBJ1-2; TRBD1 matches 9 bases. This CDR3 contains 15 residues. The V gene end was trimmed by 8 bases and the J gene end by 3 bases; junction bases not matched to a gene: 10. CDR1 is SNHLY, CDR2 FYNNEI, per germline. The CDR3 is CASDTGDRAYYGYTF. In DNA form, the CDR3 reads TGTGCCAGCGATACGGGGGACAGGGCTTACTATGGCTACACCTTC. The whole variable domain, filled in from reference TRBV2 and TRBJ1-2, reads EPEVTQTPSHQVTQMGQEVILRCVPISNHLYFYWYRQILGQKVEFLVSFYNNEISEKSEIFDDQFSVERPDGSNFTLKIRSTKLEDSAMYFCASDTGDRAYYGYTFGSGTRLTVV.

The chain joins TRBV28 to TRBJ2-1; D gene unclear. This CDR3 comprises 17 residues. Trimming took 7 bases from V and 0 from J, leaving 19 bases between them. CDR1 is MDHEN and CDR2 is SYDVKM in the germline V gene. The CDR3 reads CASTPSLPTSSYNEQFF. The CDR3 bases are TGTGCCAGCACCCCAAGCCTGCCAACCAGCTCCTACAATGAGCAGTTCTTC.

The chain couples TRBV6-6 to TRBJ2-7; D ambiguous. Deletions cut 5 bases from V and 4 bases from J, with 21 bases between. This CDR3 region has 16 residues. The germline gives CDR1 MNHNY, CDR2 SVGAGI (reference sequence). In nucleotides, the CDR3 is TGTGCCAGCAGTCACTTCAGGAGTCCTAACGGGTACGAGCAGTACTTC. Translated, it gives CASSHFRSPNGYEQYF.

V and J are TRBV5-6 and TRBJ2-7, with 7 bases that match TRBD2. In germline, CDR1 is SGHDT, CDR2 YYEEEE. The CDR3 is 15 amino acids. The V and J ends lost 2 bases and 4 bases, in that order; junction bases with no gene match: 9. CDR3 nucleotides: TGTGCCAGCAGCTTCCATCAGCGGGAAGTGTACGAGCAGTACTTC. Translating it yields CASSFHQREVYEQYF. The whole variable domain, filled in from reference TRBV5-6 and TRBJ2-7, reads DAGVTQSPTHLIKTRGQQVTLRCSPKSGHDTVSWYQQALGQGPQFIFQYYEEEERQRGNFPDRFSGHQFPNYSSELNVNALLLGDSALYLCASSFHQREVYEQYFGPGTRLTVT.